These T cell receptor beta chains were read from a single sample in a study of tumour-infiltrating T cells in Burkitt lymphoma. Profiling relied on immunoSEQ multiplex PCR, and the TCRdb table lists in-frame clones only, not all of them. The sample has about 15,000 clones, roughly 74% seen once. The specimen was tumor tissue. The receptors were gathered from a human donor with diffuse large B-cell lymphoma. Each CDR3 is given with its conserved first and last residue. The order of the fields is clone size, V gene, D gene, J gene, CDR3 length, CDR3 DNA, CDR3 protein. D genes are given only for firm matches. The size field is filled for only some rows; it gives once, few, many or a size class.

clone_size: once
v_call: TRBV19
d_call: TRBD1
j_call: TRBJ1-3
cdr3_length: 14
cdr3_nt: TGTGCCAGTACAGAAGGGGGCCCTGGAAACACCATATATTTT
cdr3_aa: CASTEGGPGNTIYF

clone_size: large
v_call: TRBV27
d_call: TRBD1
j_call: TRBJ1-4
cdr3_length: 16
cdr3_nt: TGTGCCAGCAGTGTCGGGACAGGGGGCGGTTGGGAAAAACTGTTTTTT
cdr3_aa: CASSVGTGGGWEKLFF

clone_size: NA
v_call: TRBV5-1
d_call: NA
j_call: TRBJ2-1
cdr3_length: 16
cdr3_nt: TGCGCCAGCAGCTTGGCCCGGGGGATCGGGTACAATGAGCAGTTCTTC
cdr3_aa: CASSLARGIGYNEQFF

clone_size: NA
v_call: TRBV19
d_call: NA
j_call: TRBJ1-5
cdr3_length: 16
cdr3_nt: TGTGCCAGTACCGGGAACCCAGGGGATAGCAATCAGCCCCAGCATTTT
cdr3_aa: CASTGNPGDSNQPQHF

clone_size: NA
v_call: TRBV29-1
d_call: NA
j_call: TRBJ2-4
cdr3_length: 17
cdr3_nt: TGCAGCGTTGAAGACTTAACAGGACAAATAGCCAAAAACATTCAGTACTTC
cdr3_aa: CSVEDLTGQIAKNIQYF

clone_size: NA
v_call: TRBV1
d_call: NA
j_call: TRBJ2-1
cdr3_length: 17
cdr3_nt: TGCACCAGCAGCCAAGGTTCAACGGGAGTTTGTGTTAATGAGCAGTTCTTC
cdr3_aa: CTSSQGSTGVCVNEQFF

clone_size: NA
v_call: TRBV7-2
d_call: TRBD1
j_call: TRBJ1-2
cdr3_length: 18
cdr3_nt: TGTGCCAGCAGCTTAGCCTCCGGGACAGGGGCTATTAGCTATGGCTACACCTTC
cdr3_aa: CASSLASGTGAISYGYTF

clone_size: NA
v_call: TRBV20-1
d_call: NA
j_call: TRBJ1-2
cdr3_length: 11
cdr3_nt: TGCAGTGCCCTGAATCACTATGGCTACACCTTC
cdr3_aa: CSALNHYGYTF

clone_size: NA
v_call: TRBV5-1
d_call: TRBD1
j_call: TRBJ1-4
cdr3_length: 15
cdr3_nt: TGCGCCAGCAGCCTTCCGACAGGGGATAATGAAAAACTGTTTTTT
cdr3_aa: CASSLPTGDNEKLFF

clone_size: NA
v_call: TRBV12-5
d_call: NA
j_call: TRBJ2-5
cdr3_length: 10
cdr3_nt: TGTGCTAGTGGTTTGGGGGATCCGTACTTC
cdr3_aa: CASGLGDPYF

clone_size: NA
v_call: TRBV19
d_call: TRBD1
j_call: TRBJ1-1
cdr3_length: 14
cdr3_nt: TGTGCCAGTGGGGGGACAGGGATCACCACTGAAGCTTTCTTT
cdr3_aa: CASGGTGITTEAFF

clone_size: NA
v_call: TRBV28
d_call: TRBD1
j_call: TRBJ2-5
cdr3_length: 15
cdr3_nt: TGTGCCAGCAGTTTGCCGGACAGGGTTCAAGAGACCCAGTACTTC
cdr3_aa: CASSLPDRVQETQYF

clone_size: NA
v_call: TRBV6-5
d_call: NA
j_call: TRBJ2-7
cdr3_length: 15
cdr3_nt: TGTGCCAGCAGCCCCAGGGATGGGAGCTCCTACGAGCAGTACTTC
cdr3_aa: CASSPRDGSSYEQYF

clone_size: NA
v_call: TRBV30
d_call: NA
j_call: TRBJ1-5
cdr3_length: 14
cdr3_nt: TGTGCCTGGGCAACCGCACGAAGCAATCAGCCCCAGCATTTT
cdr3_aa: CAWATARSNQPQHF

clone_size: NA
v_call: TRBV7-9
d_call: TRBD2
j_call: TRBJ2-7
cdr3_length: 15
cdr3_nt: TGTGCCAGCAGCTTAGAACTCCGGGGGGACTACGAGCAGTACTTC
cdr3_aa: CASSLELRGDYEQYF

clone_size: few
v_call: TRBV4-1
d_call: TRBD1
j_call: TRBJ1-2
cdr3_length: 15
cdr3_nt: TGCGCCAGCAGCCAGGGGGGACAGGGCTTCTATGGCTACACCTTC
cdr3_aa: CASSQGGQGFYGYTF

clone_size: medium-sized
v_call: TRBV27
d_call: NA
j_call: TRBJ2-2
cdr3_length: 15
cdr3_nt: TGTGCCAGCAGTTTCTTACAGTCTAAGACCGGGGAGCTGTTTTTT
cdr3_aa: CASSFLQSKTGELFF

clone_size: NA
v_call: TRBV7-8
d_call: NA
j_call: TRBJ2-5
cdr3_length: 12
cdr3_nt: TGTGCCAGCAAGAGGAGGGATAAGACCCAGTACTTC
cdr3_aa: CASKRRDKTQYF

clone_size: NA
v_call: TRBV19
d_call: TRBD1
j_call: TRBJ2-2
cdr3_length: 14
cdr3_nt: TGTGCCGGTCCACAGGGGGCGAACACCGGGGAGCTGTTTTTT
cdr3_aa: CAGPQGANTGELFF

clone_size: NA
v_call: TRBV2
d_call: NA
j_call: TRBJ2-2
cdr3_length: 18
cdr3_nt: TGTGCCAGCAGTTCTATCGGCGCTACCCTCGCGAACACCGGGGAGCTGTTTTTT
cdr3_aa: CASSSIGATLANTGELFF

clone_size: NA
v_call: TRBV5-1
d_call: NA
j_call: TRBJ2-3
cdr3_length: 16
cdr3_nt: TGCGCCAGCAGCTTGTTTCTCGGGAAAGCTGGAGATACGCAGTATTTT
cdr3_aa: CASSLFLGKAGDTQYF

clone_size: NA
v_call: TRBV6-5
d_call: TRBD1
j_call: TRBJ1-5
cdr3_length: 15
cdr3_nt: TGTGCCAGCAGCCAGGGACAGGGAACAAGTCAGCCCCAGCATTTT
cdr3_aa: CASSQGQGTSQPQHF

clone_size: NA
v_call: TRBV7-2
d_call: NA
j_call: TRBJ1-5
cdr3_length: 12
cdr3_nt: TGTGCCAGCAGGAGCAGCAATCAGCCCCAGCATTTT
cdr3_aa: CASRSSNQPQHF

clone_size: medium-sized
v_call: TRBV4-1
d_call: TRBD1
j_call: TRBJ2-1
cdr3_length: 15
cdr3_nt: TGCGCCAGCAGCCGAGGACAGGGGGCCTACAATGAGCAGTTCTTC
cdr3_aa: CASSRGQGAYNEQFF

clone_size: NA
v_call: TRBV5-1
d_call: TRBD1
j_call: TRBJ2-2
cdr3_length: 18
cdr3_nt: TGCGCCAGCAGCTTGGGACCGGGACAGGGGGCGAGGACCGGGGAGCTGTTTTTT
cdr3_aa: CASSLGPGQGARTGELFF

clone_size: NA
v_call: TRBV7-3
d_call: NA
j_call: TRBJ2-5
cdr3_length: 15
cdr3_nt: TGTGCCAGCAGCTTAAATGACAGGTCCTGGGAGACCCAGTACTTC
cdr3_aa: CASSLNDRSWETQYF

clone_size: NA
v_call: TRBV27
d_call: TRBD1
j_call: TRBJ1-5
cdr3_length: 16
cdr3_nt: TGTGCCAGCAGCTTCCAGGGGGACTTGGGCAATCAGCCCCAGCATTTT
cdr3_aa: CASSFQGDLGNQPQHF

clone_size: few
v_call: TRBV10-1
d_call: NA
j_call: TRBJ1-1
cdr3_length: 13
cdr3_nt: TGCGCCAGCAGTCCCCCCAAGGGAACTGAAGCTTTCTTT
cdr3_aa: CASSPPKGTEAFF

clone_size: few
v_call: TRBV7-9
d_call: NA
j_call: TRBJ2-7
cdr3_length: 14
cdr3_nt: TGTGCCAGCAGCCAAGCACACCTCTCCTACGAGCAGTACTTC
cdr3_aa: CASSQAHLSYEQYF

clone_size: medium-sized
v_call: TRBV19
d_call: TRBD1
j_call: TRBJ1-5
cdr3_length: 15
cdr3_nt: TGTGCCAGTAGTATAGCTCCACAGGGGGGTCAGCCCCAGCATTTT
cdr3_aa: CASSIAPQGGQPQHF